One and the same sample provided the 32 T cell receptor beta chains below, sequenced in a study of T cell responses to AZD1222 COVID-19 vaccine (dated by TCRdb to the early 2020s). The time point label corresponds to: baseline before first vaccination. To prepare the library, the immunoSEQ multiplex PCR assay was applied. The immuneACCESS repertoire file appears here via TCRdb, limited to in-frame rearrangements. These files lack a portion of the clones; in checked studies, under half of the deficit traces to unresolved V genes, and the cause of the others is not known. The sample table records some 120,000 clones; less than 95% of these occur just once. Of the sample, about 7% falls within the top ten clones. The material was peripheral blood, obtained on day 0 of AZD1222 vaccination. The receptors here all came from an adult in good health.

The J gene is TRBJ2-7, the V gene TRBV6-1; 8 positions match TRBD2. This CDR3 region has 14 residues. Germline CDR1 and CDR2: MNHNS and SASEGT. V trimming: 4 bases; J trimming: 4 bases; junction bases outside the gene matches: 6. CDR3 sequence reads: CASSVAGSMYEQYF. As DNA, the CDR3 is TGTGCCAGCAGTGTAGCGGGAAGTATGTACGAGCAGTACTTC.

The V call is TRBV3-1 (or the pseudogene TRBV3-2), the J call TRBJ2-7; 7 bases fit TRBD2. V lost 2 bases, J lost 9 bases, and 19 bases stayed unmatched. Germline V gene sequence: CDR1 LGHDT, CDR2 YNNKEL (reference sequence). The length of the CDR3 is 17 residues. CDR3 in amino acids: CASSQSGGGIKARRQYF. The CDR3 DNA is TGTGCCAGCAGCCAAAGTGGCGGGGGAATAAAAGCCCGACGGCAGTACTTC.

The chain's CDR3 is CAWSPEWGYEQYF. The CDR3 coding sequence is TGTGCCTGGAGTCCGGAGTGGGGATACGAGCAGTACTTC. V is TRBV30 and J is TRBJ2-7; unclear D gene. V lost 2 bases and J lost 4, with 12 bases in between. Looked up from germline, CDR1 is GTSNPN and CDR2 is SVGIG (reference sequence). The CDR3 has 13 amino acids.

This clone was observed a few times. V usage is TRBV19 and J usage is TRBJ1-1, with TRBD1 as a possible D gene (6 bases). Per the germline V gene, CDR1 is LNHDA and CDR2 is SQIVND (reference sequence). The CDR3 spans 14 residues. Trimming cost V 6 bases and J 6 bases, with 17 bases left between them. CDR3 DNA sequence: TGTGCCAGTAGGATTCCGGGGGCAGGAGCTGAAGCTTTCTTT. Translated: CASRIPGAGAEAFF.

The chain joins TRBV28 to TRBJ2-7; perhaps TRBD2 as D (5 bases). Trimming took 7 bases from V and 2 from J, leaving 15 bases between them. Per germline, CDR1 MDHEN and CDR2 SYDVKM. The CDR3 spans 14 residues. The CDR3 DNA reads TGTGCCAGCACCACAAGACCCGGGGCCTACGAGCAGTACTTC. It codes for CASTTRPGAYEQYF.

The chain couples TRBV5-5 to TRBJ1-2; 10 nucleotides agree with TRBD1. Germline loops: CDR1 SGHKS, CDR2 YYEKEE (reference sequence). The junction had 14 bases not matched to a gene; V was cut back by 1 base and J by 11 bases. The CDR3 length is 16 residues. The CDR3 DNA is TGTGCCAGCAGCTTGAGGCCCGGACAGGGGGGACCTGCGTACACCTTC. Its translation: CASSLRPGQGGPAYTF.

This sequence joins TRBV19 and TRBJ2-7; 11 nucleotides agree with TRBD2. Germline V gene sequence: CDR1 LNHDA, CDR2 SQIVND (reference sequence). The CDR3 covers 15 residues. V gave up 2 bases and J gave up 6 bases; unmatched junction bases: 6. CDR3 sequence (DNA): TGTGCCAGTAGTATACGAAAACTAGCGGGAGCCGAGCAGTACTTC. It translates to CASSIRKLAGAEQYF.

The sample holds a few counts of this clone. This chain links TRBV9 with TRBJ1-2; D may be TRBD1 (5 bases). With 0 bases removed from V and 4 bases from J, the gap between germline ends came to 22 bases. The CDR3 runs 18 residues. CDR1 SGDLS and CDR2 YYNGEE come from the germline V gene. The CDR3 protein is CASSVGFGALGDSYGYTF. The CDR3 region has the DNA TGTGCCAGCAGCGTAGGCTTCGGCGCCCTTGGTGACAGCTATGGCTACACCTTC.

This chain links TRBV25-1 with TRBJ2-6; TRBD1 agrees at 7 bases. The CDR3 is 16 residues long. J lost 2 bases, V lost 3 bases, and 4 bases had no gene match. Germline values: CDR1 MGHDK, CDR2 SYGVNS. The DNA of the CDR3 is TGTGCCAGCAGTGATACAGGGGCCGCTGGGGCCAACGTCCTGACTTTC. It is translated as CASSDTGAAGANVLTF.

J is TRBJ1-1 and V is TRBV7-6; no firm D call. With 2 bases removed from V and 0 bases from J, the gap between germline ends came to 7 bases. Germline CDR1 and CDR2: SGHVS and FNYEAQ. The CDR3 spans 14 residues. The CDR3 loop reads CASSLMSMNTEAFF. CDR3 sequence (DNA): TGTGCCAGCAGCTTAATGAGTATGAACACTGAAGCTTTCTTT.

The genes are TRBV2 and TRBJ2-1, with D possibly being TRBD1 or TRBD2 (5 bases each). Trimming cost V 2 bases and J 7 bases, with 12 bases left between them. The CDR3 totals 14 residues. Germline CDR1 and CDR2: SNHLY and FYNNEI. The CDR3 protein is CASSEMGDGNEQFF. CDR3 nucleotide sequence: TGTGCCAGCAGTGAAATGGGGGATGGGAATGAGCAGTTCTTC.

V usage is TRBV11-2 and J usage is TRBJ2-3; perhaps TRBD1 as D (6 bases). From germline, CDR1 is SGHAT and CDR2 FQNNGV. The CDR3 covers 17 residues. The germline V and J ends were trimmed by 7 bases and 2 bases, with 22 bases remaining between them. CDR3 nucleotide sequence: TGTGCCAGCACCGGAGGCTGGGGGCGAATAATCACAGATACGCAGTATTTT. Its translation is CASTGGWGRIITDTQYF.

The J gene is TRBJ2-3, the V gene TRBV4-1; possible D gene TRBD2, 6 bases. The CDR3 runs 15 residues. Looked up from germline, CDR1 is MGHRA and CDR2 is YSYEKL. V dropped 0 bases and J dropped 1 base, with 8 bases sitting between them. CDR3 sequence reads: CASSQDPGGTDTQYF. The CDR3 nucleotides are TGCGCCAGCAGCCAAGATCCGGGGGGCACAGATACGCAGTATTTT.

The rearrangement joins TRBV30 to TRBJ2-2; TRBD2 aligns across 9 bases. The CDR3 length is 16 residues. Germline CDR1 GTSNPN, CDR2 SVGIG (reference sequence). The trim removed 2 bases at V and 7 bases at J, leaving 11 bases unmatched. The CDR3 DNA is TGTGCCTGGAGTAGAAAGCGGGAGGTTTCAGGCGGGGAGCTGTTTTTT. It translates to CAWSRKREVSGGELFF. The whole variable domain, filled in from reference TRBV30 and TRBJ2-2, reads SQTIHQWPATLVQPVGSPLSLECTVEGTSNPNLYWYRQAAGRGLQLLFYSVGIGQISSEVPQNLSASRPQDRQFILSSKKLLLSDSGFYLCAWSRKREVSGGELFFGEGSRLTVL.

This chain links TRBV5-1 with TRBJ1-6; the D gene is possibly TRBD1 (6 bases). CDR1 SGHRS and CDR2 YFSETQ come from the germline V gene. Trimming stripped 7 bases from V and 7 bases from J, with 15 bases between. The CDR3 extends over 14 amino acids. The CDR3 nucleotides are TGCGCCAGCTCCCCAGGGGTCGTGAATTCACCCCTCCACTTT. Its protein product is CASSPGVVNSPLHF.

The rearrangement joins TRBV29-1 to TRBJ2-7, with TRBD1 matching over 8 bases. V lost 6 bases, J lost 1 base, and 8 bases stayed unmatched. The germline V gene encodes CDR1 SQVTM and CDR2 ANQGSEA. This CDR3 has 14 amino acids. The CDR3 coding sequence is TGCAGCGTAGCCGGGACAGGTCTTTCCTACGAGCAGTACTTC. This translates into CSVAGTGLSYEQYF.

This clone came up once. The chain has TRBV10-3 and TRBJ2-7; weak D call: TRBD1 (5 bases). Germline V gives CDR1 ENHRY, CDR2 SYGVKD. This CDR3 region has 13 residues. V was trimmed by 2 bases and J by 5 bases, leaving 10 bases between them. DNA of the CDR3: TGTGCCATCAGTGAGACAGGTCAGGACGAGCAGTACTTC. Translating it yields CAISETGQDEQYF.

A single count supports this clone. V is TRBV28 and J is TRBJ1-5, with 9 bases that match TRBD1. CDR1 and CDR2 from the germline V gene are MDHEN and SYDVKM. CDR3 size: 13 residues. After removal of 7 bases from V and 6 bases from J, the junction contained 4 bases not matched to a gene. The CDR3 DNA sequence: TGTGCCAGCAACAGGGGGCAGGGTCAGCCCCAGCATTTT. Its protein is CASNRGQGQPQHF.

This rearrangement joins TRBV2 to TRBJ2-1; TRBD2 aligns across 8 bases. Germline V lookup: CDR1 SNHLY, CDR2 FYNNEI. The CDR3 totals 14 residues. V shed 9 bases and J 4 bases; nucleotides not matched to a gene: 8. The CDR3 loop is CASRTGGRYNEQFF. The CDR3 DNA is TGTGCCAGTCGCACGGGAGGGCGGTACAATGAGCAGTTCTTC.

In this sample, this clone turned up a few times. The chain uses TRBV27 and TRBJ2-2; the D call may be TRBD1 or TRBD2 (5 bases each). CDR3 size: 12 residues. Trimming left V 3 bases short and J 7 bases short, with 6 bases between. Germline V gene sequence: CDR1 MNHEY, CDR2 SMNVEV (reference sequence). The CDR3 nucleotides read TGTGCCAGCAGTTTGGGGGTCGGGGAGCTGTTTTTT. This codes for CASSLGVGELFF.

V gene TRBV30 combines with J gene TRBJ1-1, with D possibly matching TRBD1 (6 bases). Trimming shortened V by 0 bases and J by 6 bases, and 11 bases separated the two germline ends. The CDR3 runs 13 residues. Germline CDR1 and CDR2: GTSNPN and SVGIG (reference sequence). CDR3 sequence (DNA): TGTGCCTGGAGTGTAGGGGGGCAGTCTGAAGCTTTCTTT. It encodes CAWSVGGQSEAFF.

The chain uses TRBV7-2 and TRBJ1-2, with 7 bases aligning to TRBD1. The junction had 4 bases not matched to a gene; V was cut back by 0 bases and J by 3 bases. Germline V gene lookup returns CDR1 SGHTA and CDR2 FQGNSA. The CDR3 covers 15 residues. The CDR3 sequence: CASSLAPGQHYGYTF. Here the CDR3 DNA reads TGTGCCAGCAGCTTAGCTCCGGGACAGCACTATGGCTACACCTTC.

This clone was counted a single time. The gene calls are TRBV28 and TRBJ2-3; 9 nucleotides align to TRBD2. The germline V gene encodes CDR1 MDHEN and CDR2 SYDVKM. The junction had 13 bases not matched to a gene; V was cut back by 5 bases and J by 7 bases. The CDR3 is made up of 16 amino acids. The CDR3 DNA reads TGTGCCAGCAGTGACCCGTGGATAGCGGGAGCCTATACGCAGTATTTT. Amino acid sequence: CASSDPWIAGAYTQYF.

The chain links TRBV7-8 to TRBJ2-5; D not certain. This CDR3 contains 18 residues. Germline V lookup: CDR1 SGHVS, CDR2 FQNEAQ. Trimming took off 2 bases at V and 5 bases at J, with 24 bases between the two ends. CDR3 loop: CASSLYGPFTQPQETQYF. Here the CDR3 DNA reads TGTGCCAGCAGCTTATACGGCCCCTTTACCCAACCACAGGAGACCCAGTACTTC. Full variable domain (outside the CDR3, taken from reference TRBV7-8 and TRBJ2-5): GAGVSQSPRYKVAKRGQDVALRCDPISGHVSLFWYQQALGQGPEFLTYFQNEAQLDKSGLPSDRFFAERPEGSVSTLKIQRTQQEDSAVYLCASSLYGPFTQPQETQYFGPGTRLLVL.

V and J are TRBV9 and TRBJ2-5; D might be TRBD2 (5 bases). V gave up 2 bases and J gave up 4 bases, with 12 bases separating them. CDR1 and CDR2 (germline): SGDLS, YYNGEE. CDR3 size: 14 residues. CDR3 DNA sequence: TGTGCCAGCAGCGTCGGGGTATCACTAGAGACCCAGTACTTC. It specifies CASSVGVSLETQYF.

The V gene is TRBV6-1, the J gene TRBJ2-7; 7 positions agree with TRBD1. Germline V gives CDR1 MNHNS, CDR2 SASEGT. Germline trimming cut 1 base from V and 5 bases from J; bases unmatched to any gene: 8. CDR3 length equals 15 residues. CDR3 DNA: TGTGCCAGCAGTGAAGGGGACAGTTTGAAAAACGAGCAGTACTTC. Amino acid sequence: CASSEGDSLKNEQYF.

The chain joins TRBV4-3 to TRBJ2-3; 12 bases are shared with TRBD2. The CDR3 is made up of 16 amino acids. Per germline, CDR1 LGHNA and CDR2 YSLEER. J was trimmed by 6 bases and V by 4 bases; bases with no gene match: 8. The CDR3 here is CASSPVLAGGPDTQYF. For the CDR3, the DNA is TGCGCCAGCAGCCCGGTACTAGCGGGAGGCCCGGATACGCAGTATTTT.

This chain uses TRBV29-1 with TRBJ1-2, with D possibly TRBD1 on 5 matching bases. CDR1 SQVTM and CDR2 ANQGSEA come from the germline V gene. The V end was cut by 2 bases, the J end by 8 bases, with 18 bases between. CDR3 size: 14 residues. The CDR3 bases are TGCAGCGTTGAAAAGGGGCAGGCCATTGTGGGCTACACCTTC. Translating it yields CSVEKGQAIVGYTF.

This clone was picked up a small number of times. CDR3 coding DNA: TGTGCCAGCGGGCGCATGAACACTGAAGCTTTCTTT. Translating it yields CASGRMNTEAFF. The genes are TRBV12-3 or TRBV12-4 and TRBJ1-1, with D unresolved. The CDR3 covers 12 residues. V lost 8 bases to trimming and J lost 0 bases, with 7 bases between them.

The chain links TRBV3-1 (or the pseudogene TRBV3-2) to TRBJ1-1, with D tentatively TRBD1 (6 bases). The CDR3 runs to 17 residues. V was shortened by 0 bases and J by 1 base, with 15 bases between the two germline ends. Per germline, CDR1 LGHDT and CDR2 YNNKEL (reference sequence). In DNA form, the CDR3 reads TGTGCCAGCAGCCAAGATCTGGCAGGGGTGAGGAACACTGAAGCTTTCTTT. Residues: CASSQDLAGVRNTEAFF.

The chain combines TRBV29-1 with TRBJ2-1, with a weak D call TRBD2 (5 bases). The CDR3 contains 12 residues. Germline assignment: CDR1 SQVTM and CDR2 ANQGSEA. V lost 4 bases, J lost 8 bases, and 12 bases lay in between. CDR3 residues: CSVVSGLHEQFF. In DNA, the CDR3 is TGCAGCGTTGTTTCGGGGTTGCATGAGCAGTTCTTC.

V and J are TRBV5-1 and TRBJ2-1; D is possibly TRBD2 (5 bases). Trimming took off 4 bases at V and 0 bases at J, with 11 bases between the two ends. The length of the CDR3 is 15 residues. Germline CDR1 and CDR2: SGHRS and YFSETQ. CDR3 sequence (DNA): TGCGCCAGCAGCGAAACTGGGAGCTCCTACAATGAGCAGTTCTTC. Translated, it gives CASSETGSSYNEQFF.